This T cell receptor beta chain was captured in a study of blood T cells in healthy people across ages. A second PCR of about 7 to 11 cycles used a sample-barcoded 5' primer and a J-beta primer mix. TCRdb redid the calling of the 5' RACE reads with MiXCR, one entry per CDR3 protein. The sample shows some 1,800,000 distinct CDR3 sequences, around 40% of them seen only once. There are 17 residues in the CDR3. Germline V gene lookup returns CDR1 LGHNA and CDR2 YSLEER. V dropped 0 bases and J dropped 5; count of bases not matched to a gene: 8. Material for sequencing was blood. The V gene is TRBV4-3, the J gene TRBJ2-3; the match to TRBD2 covers 10 bases. This sequence was found in a human donor in good health. DNA of the CDR3: TGCGCCAGCAGCCAAGATCCAGCGGGGGGGCTCGGAGATACGCAGTATTTT. As protein: CASSQDPAGGLGDTQYF.